Below are 27 T cell receptor beta chains sequenced from a single sample in a study of blood T cells in healthy people across ages. A second PCR, run for roughly 7 to 12 cycles, used a sample-barcoded 5' primer plus a J-beta primer mix. Each CDR3 protein gets one entry after TCRdb re-called the 5' RACE reads with MiXCR. The sample consists of around 1.5 million distinct CDR3 sequences, about 32% of them appearing once. The sequenced material came from blood. All receptors derive from a woman aged 30 to 39 in good health.

The chain is built from TRBV19 and TRBJ1-2, with 8 bases matching TRBD1. The CDR3 contains 13 residues. Germline V gene data show CDR1 as LNHDA and CDR2 as SQIVND (reference sequence). V shed 10 bases and J 0 bases; nucleotides not matched to a gene: 4. DNA of the CDR3: TGTGCCACGGCGGGACAGGCTAACTATGGCTACACCTTC. Protein product: CATAGQANYGYTF. The entire variable domain, with the rest obtained from reference TRBV19 and TRBJ1-2, is as follows: DGGITQSPKYLFRKEGQNVTLSCEQNLNHDAMYWYRQDPGQGLRLIYYSQIVNDFQKGDIAEGYSVSREKKESFPLTVTSAQKNPTAFYLCATAGQANYGYTFGSGTRLTVV.

The chain recombines TRBV20-1 with TRBJ2-7, with TRBD2 identical over 8 bases. The V gene end was trimmed by 0 bases and the J gene end by 4 bases; junction bases not matched to a gene: 14. The germline V gene encodes CDR1 DFQATT and CDR2 SNEGSKA (reference sequence). The CDR3 runs to 17 residues. CDR3 nucleotide sequence: TGCAGTGCTAGAGATCTGGAGCGGGGGCCGATTTCTTACGAGCAGTACTTC. The encoded protein is CSARDLERGPISYEQYF.

This clonotype was counted only a few times. The J gene is TRBJ2-1, the V gene TRBV7-2; 10 nucleotides agree with TRBD2. The CDR3 extends over 16 amino acids. Trimming cost V 0 bases and J 5 bases; bases outside gene matches: 4. Germline CDR1 is SGHTA and CDR2 is FQGNSA. This chain's CDR3 is CASSLAGLAVDNEQFF. The CDR3 DNA follows: TGTGCCAGCAGCTTAGCTGGACTAGCGGTAGACAATGAGCAGTTCTTC.

This chain uses TRBV28 with TRBJ2-7; no clear D. Trimming took off 6 bases at V and 4 bases at J, with 25 bases between the two ends. In germline, CDR1 is MDHEN, CDR2 SYDVKM. This CDR3 region has 17 residues. CDR3 residues: CASRPTLGLVFSYEQYF. In nucleotides, the CDR3 is TGTGCCAGCAGACCGACCTTAGGGCTAGTTTTCTCTTACGAGCAGTACTTC.

This clonotype was seen a single time. Compared with germline, one end of the junction differs, possibly owing to a read error. The rearrangement links TRBV20-1 to TRBJ2-3; weak D call: TRBD1 (6 bases). Germline lookup yields CDR1 DFQATT and CDR2 SNEGSKA (reference sequence). The length of the CDR3 is 15 residues. The CDR3 here is CSVRDLRGSTDTQYF. The CDR3 DNA sequence: TGCAGTGTTAGAGATCTGAGGGGGAGCACAGATACGCAGTATTTT.

The chain carries TRBV5-8 and TRBJ2-7, with D perhaps matching TRBD1 (5 bases). With 1 base removed from V and 0 bases from J, the gap between germline ends came to 11 bases. The CDR3 length is 15 residues. Germline V CDR1 and CDR2: SGHTS, YDEGEE. In nucleotides, the CDR3 is TGTGCCAGCAGCTTGTCCACAGGAGCCTCCTACGAGCAGTACTTC. As protein: CASSLSTGASYEQYF.

This chain links TRBV15 with TRBJ1-2; D gene unclear. This CDR3 region has 13 residues. V was shortened by 3 bases and J by 12 bases, with 17 bases between the two germline ends. The germline V gene encodes CDR1 LNHNV and CDR2 YYDKDF (reference sequence). The CDR3 region is CATSSGLASGHTF. Written as DNA, the CDR3 is TGTGCCACCAGCAGCGGACTGGCGTCGGGCCACACCTTC.

CDR3 bases: TGTGCCAGCAGCTTAGAACAGAACACAGATACGCAGTATTTT. It specifies CASSLEQNTDTQYF. V is TRBV11-3 and J is TRBJ2-3; the D is unclear. From germline, CDR1 is SGHNT and CDR2 YENEEA. Trimming removed 0 bases at V and 2 bases at J, with 6 bases between. The CDR3 consists of 14 residues.

This clonotype was seen at least ten times. CDR3 sequence: CSVAGLAGGNEQFF. The CDR3 nucleotides are TGCAGCGTCGCGGGATTAGCGGGAGGTAATGAGCAGTTCTTC. V is TRBV29-1 and J is TRBJ2-1, with TRBD2 matching over 10 bases. J lost 7 bases, V lost 6 bases, and 9 bases had no gene match. This CDR3 has 14 amino acids. CDR1 and CDR2 (germline): SQVTM, ANQGSEA.

This chain uses TRBV2 with TRBJ2-1; D gene uncertain. The V gene lost 6 bases and the J gene lost 4 bases, with 16 bases spanning the gap. The length of the CDR3 is 15 residues. Germline lookup yields CDR1 SNHLY and CDR2 FYNNEI. The CDR3 region is CASRGTATNYNEQFF. The CDR3 DNA reads as TGTGCCAGCAGGGGAACAGCGACCAATTACAATGAGCAGTTCTTC.

This clonotype was detected only a few times. The chain links TRBV6-5 to TRBJ1-5, with D perhaps matching TRBD1 (6 bases). The CDR3 sequence is 14 residues long. V was clipped by 6 bases and J by 6 bases, with 15 bases between them. Germline lookup yields CDR1 MNHEY and CDR2 SVGAGI. CDR3 sequence reads: CASSRGRSGQPQHF. The CDR3 DNA follows: TGTGCCAGCAGCAGGGGTAGGTCGGGTCAGCCCCAGCATTTT.

This clonotype was counted only a few times. This chain joins TRBV20-1 and TRBJ2-7; no clear D gene. Trimming pared 1 base from V and 5 bases from J, leaving 6 bases between. This CDR3 region has 11 residues. The germline gives CDR1 DFQATT, CDR2 SNEGSKA (reference sequence). The CDR3 DNA follows: TGCAGTGCTAGAGTAACGAACGAGCAGTACTTC. This codes for CSARVTNEQYF.

The chain employs TRBV3-1 and TRBJ2-5; a weak D match, TRBD2 (5 bases). Germline CDR1 reads LGHDT; CDR2 reads YNNKEL (reference sequence). V lost 0 bases to trimming and J lost 4 bases, with 15 bases between them. The CDR3 has 16 amino acids. CDR3 nucleotide sequence: TGTGCCAGCAGCCAAGAAAGCCAAACGGGGAGAGAGACCCAGTACTTC. Protein product: CASSQESQTGRETQYF.

The table lists this clonotype with a few counts. The V gene is TRBV2, the J gene TRBJ1-5; D may be TRBD1 (6 bases). Per germline, CDR1 SNHLY and CDR2 FYNNEI. V was trimmed by 8 bases and J by 1 base, leaving 18 bases between them. The CDR3 has 16 amino acids. The chain's CDR3 is CASHDGHRVSNQPQHF. The DNA of the CDR3 is TGTGCCAGCCATGATGGGCACAGGGTGAGCAATCAGCCCCAGCATTTT.

This rearrangement joins TRBV3-1 to TRBJ2-5; D is undetermined. The V end was cut by 4 bases, the J end by 7 bases, with 13 bases between. Germline loops: CDR1 LGHDT, CDR2 YNNKEL (reference sequence). CDR3 length: 13 amino acids. The CDR3 reads CASSRAPLGTQYF. The DNA for the CDR3 is TGTGCCAGCAGCCGGGCCCCGCTAGGGACCCAGTACTTC.

The DNA of the CDR3 is TGTGCCAGCAGCCAAGAACGGACTAGCGGCTACAATGAGCAGTTCTTC. It codes for CASSQERTSGYNEQFF. The chain links TRBV4-2 to TRBJ2-1; 10 bases map to TRBD2. The CDR3 is 16 amino acids. After removal of 0 bases from V and 3 bases from J, the junction contained 2 bases not matched to a gene. Germline V gives CDR1 LGHNA, CDR2 YNFKEQ.

This clonotype was detected ten times or more. This sequence joins TRBV29-1 and TRBJ2-1, with 7 bases aligning to TRBD1. The CDR3 has 13 amino acids. Germline-derived CDR1 and CDR2 are SQVTM and ANQGSEA. Trimming cost V 5 bases and J 10 bases; bases outside gene matches: 11. The CDR3 DNA follows: TGCAGCGTTCGACGGGACAGCCTCGGGGAGCAGTTCTTC. It specifies CSVRRDSLGEQFF.

The chain recombines TRBV4-1 with TRBJ2-5; TRBD2 matches 13 bases. The CDR3 extends over 18 amino acids. V lost 1 base, J lost 2 bases, and 7 bases stayed unmatched. Germline CDR1 reads MGHRA; CDR2 reads YSYEKL. The CDR3 here is CASSQATLLAGGQETQYF. The CDR3 DNA follows: TGCGCCAGCAGCCAAGCAACCTTACTAGCGGGGGGGCAAGAGACCCAGTACTTC.

This clonotype was picked up a small number of times. This rearrangement joins TRBV7-6 to TRBJ2-7; 7 positions match TRBD1. The CDR3 length is 14 residues. V was clipped by 5 bases and J by 7 bases; unmatched bases: 11. CDR1 is SGHVS and CDR2 is FNYEAQ in the germline V gene. Here the CDR3 reads CASSQRTGLGEQYF. CDR3 DNA: TGTGCCAGCAGCCAGCGGACAGGTCTGGGGGAGCAGTACTTC.

A few counts support this clonotype. The rearrangement uses TRBV5-1 and TRBJ2-4; TRBD1 is a possible D gene (6 bases). The J call could be wrong; TRBJ2-7 is a better fit for the DNA end. This CDR3 is 16 amino acids long. In germline, CDR1 is SGHRS, CDR2 YFSETQ. The CDR3 protein is CASSLGGPIVLYEQYF. CDR3 DNA: TGCGCCAGCAGCTTAGGGGGTCCCATCGTCCTCTACGAGCAGTACTTC.

The chain recombines TRBV20-1 with TRBJ2-2; D is unresolved. Germline V gives CDR1 DFQATT, CDR2 SNEGSKA (reference sequence). Trimming removed 1 base from V and 1 base from J, with 13 bases in between. The CDR3 runs 16 residues. CDR3 in DNA: TGCAGTGCTAGAGCGGAAGTAAGAATGAACACCGGGGAGCTGTTTTTT. It specifies CSARAEVRMNTGELFF.

This clonotype appeared a single time. The J gene is TRBJ2-4, the V gene TRBV15; 8 nucleotides match TRBD2. The DNA end is more similar to TRBJ2-5, so the J call may be wrong. The CDR3 length is 15 residues. Per germline, CDR1 LNHNV and CDR2 YYDKDF (reference sequence). CDR3 sequence: CATKAGGRSQETQYF. CDR3 DNA: TGTGCCACCAAGGCGGGGGGACGAAGCCAAGAGACCCAGTACTTC.

This clonotype was counted between two and nine times. The V gene is TRBV7-2, the J gene TRBJ1-1; the D gene is possibly TRBD1 (6 bases). The CDR3 covers 15 residues. Trimming stripped 8 bases from V and 1 base from J, with 17 bases between. CDR1 is SGHTA and CDR2 is FQGNSA in the germline V gene. Here the CDR3 DNA reads TGTGCCAGCTCTCTTCTCGGGACAAGGAACACTGAAGCTTTCTTT. Translating gives CASSLLGTRNTEAFF. Variable domain in full (rest from reference TRBV7-2 and TRBJ1-1): GAGVSQSPSNKVTEKGKDVELRCDPISGHTALYWYRQSLGQGLEFLIYFQGNSAPDKSGLPSDRFSAERTGGSVSTLTIQRTQQEDSAVYLCASSLLGTRNTEAFFGQGTRLTVV.

The V and J genes are TRBV7-9 and TRBJ2-3, with TRBD1 matching 9 bases. The CDR3 has 16 residues. Germline V gene sequence: CDR1 SEHNR, CDR2 FQNEAQ (reference sequence). V trimming: 4 bases; J trimming: 5 bases; junction bases outside the gene matches: 10. The CDR3 DNA follows: TGTGCCAGCAGCTCGCAGGACAGGGGCCCTGGAGATACGCAGTATTTT. Translation: CASSSQDRGPGDTQYF.

The V gene is TRBV7-3, the J gene TRBJ1-5, with TRBD1 matching over 7 bases. The CDR3 has 16 residues. V was pared by 5 bases and J by 0 bases, with 7 bases of the junction left unmatched. Germline loops: CDR1 SGHTA, CDR2 FQGTGA. CDR3 DNA: TGTGCCAGCAGCCCAAAGGGACAGTATAGCAATCAGCCCCAGCATTTT. It translates to CASSPKGQYSNQPQHF.

The V call is TRBV7-9, the J call TRBJ2-1, with 10 bases fitting TRBD2. The V gene end was trimmed by 5 bases and the J gene end by 10 bases; junction bases not matched to a gene: 14. The CDR3 is 16 amino acids. CDR1 and CDR2 (germline): SEHNR, FQNEAQ (reference sequence). The CDR3 region has the DNA TGTGCCAGCAGCCCCTCAGCGGGGGGGCGAAGGGAAGAGCAGTTCTTC. Its protein product is CASSPSAGGRREEQFF.

The chain is built from TRBV20-1 and TRBJ2-7; 9 positions match TRBD1. Losses at the gene ends were 7 bases for V and 0 bases for J; bases not matched to a gene: 13. This CDR3 comprises 16 residues. CDR1 is DFQATT and CDR2 is SNEGSKA in the germline V gene (reference sequence). Here the CDR3 reads CSVSSASTGGSYEQYF. The CDR3 nucleotides are TGCAGTGTTAGCAGCGCCTCGACAGGGGGCTCCTACGAGCAGTACTTC.